This T cell receptor beta chain came from a study of blood T cell repertoires in COVID-19. Turning to the study itself: The United States, Italy and Spain provided the acute and convalescent COVID-19 samples. Sources were T cells, B-cell-depleted T cells, or PBMCs; the material itself was cDNA or gDNA.

As processed by the authors: Researchers report that nucleated cell counts were estimated from reference gene primer amplification. Assay: immunoSEQ multiplex PCR; the TCRdb copy retains only in-frame clones and omits some. From that table come the V and J calls and clone size; the DNA was used to work out D and trimming. The sample lists roughly 260,000 clones; 85% to 90% were seen once. This CDR3 has 11 residues. V lost 5 bases and J 7 bases, leaving 8 bases between the germline ends. CDR1 and CDR2 from the germline V gene are SGHAT and FQNNGV. The receptor comes from a middle-aged woman with acute or convalescent COVID-19. The V call is TRBV11-2, the J call TRBJ1-1; D is unclear. The sample comprised peripheral blood. The CDR3 nucleotides read TGTGCCAGCAGCCAGACAAGTGAAGCTTTCTTT. Translating it yields CASSQTSEAFF.